Below are 26 T cell receptor beta chains sequenced from a single sample in a study of T-cell reconstitution after alpha-beta-depleted transplantation in children. Unique molecular identifiers tagged the TCRbeta library. TCRdb processed the PCR reads anew with MiXCR; each CDR3 protein has one entry. Of about 240,000 distinct CDR3 sequences in the sample, 20% to 30% were seen once. The material was PBMCs, obtained before TCRalphabeta/CD19-depleted stem cell transplant. Every receptor here comes from a girl aged 2 to 9 with Fanconi anemia, due to receive a stem cell transplant.

V usage is TRBV7-9 and J usage is TRBJ2-5; 10 nucleotides match TRBD2. The CDR3 has 13 residues. Germline lookup yields CDR1 SEHNR and CDR2 FQNEAQ (reference sequence). V trimming: 5 bases; J trimming: 6 bases; junction bases outside the gene matches: 3. CDR3 coding DNA: TGTGCCAGCAGCGGGACTAGCGTTCAGACCCAGTACTTC. Its translation: CASSGTSVQTQYF.

This chain uses TRBV5-1 with TRBJ1-2; 10 bases align to TRBD1. CDR1 and CDR2 (germline): SGHRS, YFSETQ. The CDR3 consists of 17 residues. The J segment lost 5 bases and the V segment lost 4 bases, leaving 14 bases of the junction unmatched. The CDR3: CASSPGTGAYRAYGYTF. The CDR3 coding sequence is TGCGCCAGCAGCCCCGGGACAGGGGCCTATCGGGCTTATGGCTACACCTTC.

This clonotype showed up just a few times. The chain joins TRBV29-1 to TRBJ2-3, with TRBD2 matching over 7 bases. V lost 4 bases to trimming and J lost 5 bases; unmatched junction nucleotides: 6. Germline V CDR1 and CDR2: SQVTM, ANQGSEA. The CDR3 runs 13 residues. The CDR3, as DNA: TGCAGCGTTGGGGTGGCGGGAGTAGATACGCAGTATTTT. Encoded protein: CSVGVAGVDTQYF.

This clonotype was picked up a small number of times. V is TRBV12-3 or TRBV12-4 and J is TRBJ2-7, with 14 bases that match TRBD2. CDR3 length equals 22 residues. V lost 3 bases and J lost 3; bases outside the gene matches: 22. The CDR3 nucleotides are TGTGCCAGCAGTTTGGCCAGGGCAGGGGTCTTGACTAGCGGGAGGGCCGTCTACGAGCAGTACTTC. Amino acids: CASSLARAGVLTSGRAVYEQYF.

The rearrangement links TRBV29-1 to TRBJ2-1, with 7 bases identical to TRBD1. The germline V gene has CDR1 SQVTM and CDR2 ANQGSEA. The trim removed 3 bases at V and 8 bases at J, leaving 10 bases unmatched. CDR3 size: 14 residues. The CDR3 loop reads CSVDRRQGGDEQFF. DNA of the CDR3: TGCAGCGTTGATCGCAGACAGGGCGGCGATGAGCAGTTCTTC.

This clonotype has a count of ten or more. The chain employs TRBV20-1 and TRBJ2-7, with D tentatively TRBD2 (5 bases). V gave up 3 bases and J gave up 2 bases, with 11 bases separating them. Germline loops: CDR1 DFQATT, CDR2 SNEGSKA (reference sequence). This CDR3 has 13 residues. CDR3 residues: CSARFSVTYEQYF. The CDR3 coding sequence is TGCAGTGCTAGGTTTAGCGTGACCTACGAGCAGTACTTC.

The chain couples TRBV5-1 to TRBJ2-7; 7 bases align to TRBD1. CDR3 length equals 15 residues. Trimming took 1 base from V and 1 from J; bases not matched to a gene: 5. Germline values: CDR1 SGHRS, CDR2 YFSETQ. The CDR3 here is CASSLSTGQSYEQYF. CDR3 nucleotides: TGCGCCAGCAGCTTGTCGACAGGGCAGTCCTACGAGCAGTACTTC.

This clonotype was observed at least ten times. The chain employs TRBV5-1 and TRBJ2-5, with 7 bases aligning to TRBD2. Germline V CDR1 and CDR2: SGHRS, YFSETQ. V was pared by 0 bases and J by 2 bases, with 4 bases of the junction left unmatched. The CDR3 length is 15 residues. The chain's CDR3 is CASSLDWGGQETQYF. CDR3 coding DNA: TGCGCCAGCAGCTTGGACTGGGGGGGGCAAGAGACCCAGTACTTC.

CDR3 nucleotides: TGTGCCAGCAGTTTATGGAGGGCCTTTGGTAGCAATCAGCCCCAGCATTTT. It encodes CASSLWRAFGSNQPQHF. V gene TRBV28 combines with J gene TRBJ1-5, with unresolved D. CDR1 and CDR2 from the germline V gene are MDHEN and SYDVKM. This CDR3 region has 17 residues. V was clipped by 0 bases and J by 0 bases, with 12 bases between them.

The rearrangement joins TRBV7-2 to TRBJ2-3; 10 nucleotides match TRBD2. Per the germline V gene, CDR1 is SGHTA and CDR2 is FQGNSA. This CDR3 is 12 amino acids long. The V and J ends lost 5 bases and 14 bases, in that order; junction bases with no gene match: 7. CDR3 protein: CASSGTSAQPYF. The CDR3 bases are TGTGCCAGCAGCGGGACTAGCGCCCAGCCGTATTTT.

J is TRBJ2-3 and V is TRBV6-5, with no clear D. CDR1 is MNHEY, CDR2 SVGAGI, per germline. The germline V and J ends were trimmed by 4 bases and 0 bases, with 11 bases remaining between them. The CDR3 totals 15 residues. The DNA of the CDR3 is TGTGCCAGCAGTTCCGGCGGAATGAGCACAGATACGCAGTATTTT. Protein product: CASSSGGMSTDTQYF.

This clonotype has a count of ten or more. This rearrangement joins TRBV6-6 to TRBJ1-2; a possible D gene is TRBD1 (6 bases). Trimming left V 8 bases short and J 12 bases short, with 19 bases between. This CDR3 region has 12 residues. CDR1 and CDR2 from the germline V gene are MNHNY and SVGAGI (reference sequence). The CDR3 spells CASEGERDGNTF. CDR3 coding DNA: TGTGCCAGCGAGGGGGAGAGGGACGGGAACACCTTC.

This clonotype was counted many times. The chain has TRBV20-1 and TRBJ2-3; 7 bases are a match to TRBD2. The CDR3 sequence is 14 residues long. Germline V lookup: CDR1 DFQATT, CDR2 SNEGSKA (reference sequence). V lost 5 bases to trimming and J lost 1 base; unmatched junction nucleotides: 6. CDR3 coding DNA: TGCAGTGCTGGGGCGGCGGGAGGCACAGATACGCAGTATTTT. Translation: CSAGAAGGTDTQYF.

The sample holds many counts of this clonotype. V gene TRBV29-1 combines with J gene TRBJ2-1, with 8 positions matching TRBD2. V lost 3 bases and J lost 8; bases outside the gene matches: 6. The germline V gene has CDR1 SQVTM and CDR2 ANQGSEA. This CDR3 comprises 13 residues. Written as DNA, the CDR3 is TGCAGCGTTGACAGCGGGAGTAGGTATGAGCAGTTCTTC. As protein: CSVDSGSRYEQFF.

V gene TRBV6-2 or TRBV6-3 combines with J gene TRBJ2-1, with 8 nucleotides matching TRBD2. Germline assignment: CDR1 MNHEY and CDR2 SVGEGT. The CDR3 loop spans 17 amino acids. V lost 0 bases, J lost 5 bases, and 9 bases stayed unmatched. The DNA for the CDR3 is TGTGCCAGCAGTTACTCGTTGGTAGCGGGGACCCACAATGAGCAGTTCTTC. It is translated as CASSYSLVAGTHNEQFF.

This clonotype was seen repeatedly, ten times or more. A much larger clone is a single base away; this may be a read error. The chain is built from TRBV3-1 and TRBJ2-7; D may be TRBD1 (5 bases). The CDR3 is 11 amino acids. Deletions cut 4 bases from V and 4 bases from J, with 5 bases between. Looked up from germline, CDR1 is LGHDT and CDR2 is YNNKEL (reference sequence). CDR3 residues: CASSRQYEQYF. The CDR3 region has the DNA TGTGCCAGCAGCCGACAGTACGAGCAGTACTTC.

This clonotype was counted a few times. The chain links TRBV28 to TRBJ1-5; a weak D match, TRBD1 (6 bases). Germline V gene lookup returns CDR1 MDHEN and CDR2 SYDVKM. The CDR3 totals 17 residues. Trimming removed 2 bases at V and 4 bases at J, with 18 bases between. This CDR3 reads CASSLLVGQSTNQPQHF. For the CDR3, the DNA is TGTGCCAGCAGTTTACTCGTCGGACAGTCAACGAATCAGCCCCAGCATTTT.

The chain recombines TRBV29-1 with TRBJ2-5; D unclear. CDR1 is SQVTM and CDR2 is ANQGSEA in the germline V gene. V lost 8 bases to trimming and J lost 5 bases, with 12 bases between them. The CDR3 contains 11 residues. Here the CDR3 reads CSTRRAETQYF. The CDR3 nucleotides are TGCAGCACAAGAAGGGCGGAGACCCAGTACTTC.

This clonotype was recorded many times. The V and J genes are TRBV12-3 or TRBV12-4 and TRBJ1-5, with 7 bases lining up with TRBD1. The CDR3 extends over 15 amino acids. V shed 7 bases, J shed 0 bases, and the junction held 6 bases outside the gene matches. In nucleotides, the CDR3 is TGTGCCAGCACCGACAGGGCTTATAGCAATCAGCCCCAGCATTTT. It translates to CASTDRAYSNQPQHF.

This clonotype has more than one count but fewer than ten. This chain joins TRBV20-1 and TRBJ2-7; D is uncertain. V lost 3 bases and J 6 bases, leaving 18 bases between the germline ends. Per germline, CDR1 DFQATT and CDR2 SNEGSKA (reference sequence). The CDR3 has 14 amino acids. CDR3 loop: CSASRVGYGAEQYF. The CDR3 region has the DNA TGCAGTGCTAGTAGGGTAGGGTACGGTGCCGAGCAGTACTTC.

This clonotype appeared many times. The chain employs TRBV12-3 or TRBV12-4 and TRBJ2-7; a weak D match, TRBD1 (6 bases). The CDR3 covers 10 residues. Trimming removed 10 bases at V and 6 bases at J, with 10 bases between. CDR3 sequence: CATNRAEQYF. CDR3 bases: TGTGCCACGAACAGGGCCGAGCAGTACTTC.

The rearrangement links TRBV29-1 to TRBJ2-1; 9 bases map to TRBD1. Looked up from germline, CDR1 is SQVTM and CDR2 is ANQGSEA. The trim removed 7 bases at V and 7 bases at J, leaving 8 bases unmatched. This CDR3 has 13 amino acids. CDR3 bases: TGCAGCGGGGACAGGGCGGGGTATAATGAGCAGTTCTTC. Translated: CSGDRAGYNEQFF.

This rearrangement joins TRBV29-1 to TRBJ2-1, with 8 bases aligning to TRBD2. Losses at the gene ends were 1 base for V and 0 bases for J; bases not matched to a gene: 8. Germline CDR1 is SQVTM and CDR2 is ANQGSEA. The CDR3 totals 17 residues. As DNA, the CDR3 is TGCAGCGTTGAAGGACTAGCGATTCCGAGCTCCTACAATGAGCAGTTCTTC. It specifies CSVEGLAIPSSYNEQFF.

CDR3 sequence (DNA): TGTGCCAGCACGAGCGCTGGGGCCAACGTCCTGACTTTC. It is translated as CASTSAGANVLTF. J is TRBJ2-6 and V is TRBV9; D uncertain. V was trimmed by 6 bases and J by 2 bases, leaving 6 bases between them. Germline assignment: CDR1 SGDLS and CDR2 YYNGEE. The CDR3 has 13 residues.

Ten or more counts support this clonotype. The chain links TRBV20-1 to TRBJ1-2; possible D gene TRBD1, 6 bases. The CDR3 is 16 residues long. Germline V gene lookup returns CDR1 DFQATT and CDR2 SNEGSKA (reference sequence). With 4 bases removed from V and 1 base from J, the gap between germline ends came to 19 bases. The CDR3 here is CSAIISQGPFNYGYTF. Written as DNA, the CDR3 is TGCAGTGCTATAATTTCACAGGGCCCGTTTAACTATGGCTACACCTTC.

There are a few counts of this clonotype. This chain joins TRBV29-1 and TRBJ2-3; a weak D match, TRBD1 (6 bases). V shed 7 bases and J shed 1 base, with 12 bases lying between them. The CDR3 runs 13 residues. Germline V CDR1 and CDR2: SQVTM, ANQGSEA. In DNA, the CDR3 is TGCAGCGCATACAGGGTCGGCACAGATACGCAGTATTTT. Its translation is CSAYRVGTDTQYF.